This T cell receptor (beta chain) was found in a study of T cells after yellow fever vaccination. TCRdb itself ran the 5' RACE reads through MiXCR, one entry per CDR3 protein. The sample has about 140,000 distinct CDR3 sequences, 5% to 7.5% seen once; the top ten hold approximately 0.67%. Overall study findings and caveats: Most primary-vaccination clones reappeared after the booster (less than 98% CD4, about 87% CD8).

A single count supports this clonotype. Its specificity is not known. The sample was CD4+ T cells sorted from PBMCs, taken 10 days after the yellow fever booster vaccination. The sequence was collected from a man in his thirties or forties who received the YFV17D yellow fever vaccine.

In nucleotides, the CDR3 is TGTGCCAGCAGCCCGGGGACAGCCCAAAGTAATGAGCAGTTCTTC. Protein: CASSPGTAQSNEQFF. The genes are TRBV7-2 and TRBJ2-1; the match to TRBD1 covers 7 bases. The CDR3 is 15 residues long. V shed 5 bases and J 7 bases; nucleotides not matched to a gene: 11. Germline values: CDR1 SGHTA, CDR2 FQGNSA.